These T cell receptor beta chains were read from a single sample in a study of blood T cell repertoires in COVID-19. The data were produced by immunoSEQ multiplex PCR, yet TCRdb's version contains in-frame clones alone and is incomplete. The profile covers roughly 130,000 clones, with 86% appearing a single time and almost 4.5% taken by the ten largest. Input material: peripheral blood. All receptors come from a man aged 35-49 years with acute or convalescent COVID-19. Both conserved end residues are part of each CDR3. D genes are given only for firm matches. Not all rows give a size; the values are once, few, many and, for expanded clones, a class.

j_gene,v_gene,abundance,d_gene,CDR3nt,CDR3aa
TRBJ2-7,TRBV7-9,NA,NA,TGTGCCAGCAGCTTAGTATTGGGGGGCGAGCAGTACTTC,CASSLVLGGEQYF
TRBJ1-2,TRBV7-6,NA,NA,TGTGCCAGCAGCTTAGAGCTAGACTATGGCTACACCTTC,CASSLELDYGYTF
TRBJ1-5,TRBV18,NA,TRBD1,TGTGCCAGCTCCGGACAGGGGAAGAATAGCAATCAGCCCCAGCATTTT,CASSGQGKNSNQPQHF
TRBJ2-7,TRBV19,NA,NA,TGTGCCAGTAGTATAAATCCGTACGAGCAGTACTTC,CASSINPYEQYF
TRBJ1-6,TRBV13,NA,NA,TGTGCCAGCAGCCCCAGCGGGGCGGTCAATTCACCCCTCCACTTT,CASSPSGAVNSPLHF
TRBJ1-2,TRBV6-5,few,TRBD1,TGTGCCAGCACCCCTGACAGGGGCGACTATGGCTACACCTTC,CASTPDRGDYGYTF
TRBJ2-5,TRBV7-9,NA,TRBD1,TGTGCCAGCAGCTTATTGGGCAGGGGGCAAGAGACCCAGTACTTC,CASSLLGRGQETQYF
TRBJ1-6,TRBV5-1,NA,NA,TGCGCCAGCAGCAGAAGGACACCCGGCTCACCCCTCCACTTT,CASSRRTPGSPLHF
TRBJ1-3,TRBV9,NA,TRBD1,TGTGCCAGCAGCGAAAGCGGGACAGGAATCGGCTCTGGAAACACCATATATTTT,CASSESGTGIGSGNTIYF
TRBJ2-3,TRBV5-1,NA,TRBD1,TGCGCCAGCAGTTGGGACAGGGGAACAGATACGCAGTATTTT,CASSWDRGTDTQYF
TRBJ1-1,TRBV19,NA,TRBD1,TGTGCCAGTGGGCCCCGGGACAGAATCTCGAACACTGAAGCTTTCTTT,CASGPRDRISNTEAFF
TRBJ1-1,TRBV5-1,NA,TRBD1,TGCGCCAGCAGCTTGTTAGGCCCAGGGGGCACTGAAGCTTTCTTT,CASSLLGPGGTEAFF
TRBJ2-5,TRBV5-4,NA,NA,TGTGCCAGCGGAAACAGACAAGAGACCCAGTACTTC,CASGNRQETQYF
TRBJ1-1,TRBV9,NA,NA,TGTGCCAGCAGCGTAGTACAGGCCAACACTGAAGCTTTCTTT,CASSVVQANTEAFF
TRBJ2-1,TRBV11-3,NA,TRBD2,TGTGCCAGCAGCTTAGGCCTAGCGGGGGTCTACAATGAGCAGTTCTTC,CASSLGLAGVYNEQFF
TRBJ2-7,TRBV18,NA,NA,TGTGCCAGCTCACCACGGGCAGGGGATCCTGGGGAGCAGTACTTC,CASSPRAGDPGEQYF
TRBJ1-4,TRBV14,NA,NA,TGTGCCAGCAGCCAAGATAGTGACGGAAGACTCGTTCGGGAAAAACTGTTTTTT,CASSQDSDGRLVREKLFF
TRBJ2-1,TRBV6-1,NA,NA,TGTGCCAGCAGTGAGTCCCGCGGTATATACAATGAGCAGTTCTTC,CASSESRGIYNEQFF
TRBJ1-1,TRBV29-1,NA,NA,TGCAGCGTTGGGGGAGTCCTAAGCACTGAAGCTTTCTTT,CSVGGVLSTEAFF
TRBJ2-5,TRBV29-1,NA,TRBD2,TGCAGCGTTGCCTTCCGACTAGCGGAAGAGACCCAGTACTTC,CSVAFRLAEETQYF
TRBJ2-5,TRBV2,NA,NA,TGTGCCAGCAGTGGAGAATTCCAAGAGACCCAGTACTTC,CASSGEFQETQYF
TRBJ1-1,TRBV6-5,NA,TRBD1,TGTGCCAGCAGTCGGGACAGGACAGGCACTGAAGCTTTCTTT,CASSRDRTGTEAFF
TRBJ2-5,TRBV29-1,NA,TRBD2,TGCAGCGTTGAAGAGGGAGGGGAAGAGACCCAGTACTTC,CSVEEGGEETQYF
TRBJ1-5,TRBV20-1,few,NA,TGCAGTGCTAGTTGGGAGAGCAATCAGCCCCAGCATTTT,CSASWESNQPQHF
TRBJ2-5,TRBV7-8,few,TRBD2,TGTGCCAGCAGCCGAGCCGTTAGCGGGGTGGCGGAGACCCAGTACTTC,CASSRAVSGVAETQYF